The TCR beta chain under discussion was sequenced for a study of neurological immune-mediated disorders. 5'RACE with 10-nucleotide random UMIs generated the cDNA. TCRdb processed the 5' RACE reads anew with MiXCR; each CDR3 protein has one entry. The table lists more than 50,000 distinct CDR3 sequences, 7.5% to 9.5% of them singletons. Time point noted: longitudinal time-point 3. Findings and limits, study-wide: The most TCR clonal expansion was seen in HTLV-1-associated myelopathy, whereas the least was seen in multiple sclerosis, below the level in healthy controls. No CDR3 amino acid sequences were shared by expanded clones across subjects, suggesting private repertoires in all groups.

This clonotype was seen ten or more times. What it binds is unknown. The clonotype originates from a middle-aged woman in good health. The sequencing input was PBMCs.

This CDR3 reads CSGGDRQETQYF. In DNA form, the CDR3 reads TGCAGCGGGGGGGACAGACAAGAGACCCAGTACTTC. This chain uses TRBV29-1 with TRBJ2-5; D perhaps matches TRBD1 (7 bases). The length of the CDR3 is 12 residues. The V end was cut by 7 bases, the J end by 2 bases, with 11 bases between. Looked up from germline, CDR1 is SQVTM and CDR2 is ANQGSEA.